One sample yielded the 20 T cell receptor beta chains listed below, sequenced in a study of blood T cell repertoires in COVID-19 (dated by TCRdb to 2018 to 2021). Libraries were made using the immunoSEQ multiplex PCR assay. In its TCRdb copy, this immuneACCESS table keeps in-frame sequences only and misses some clones. Where compared with another copy, unresolved V genes explain less than half of these, and the others have no known cause. The sample table contains roughly 100,000 clones; only one count was recorded for roughly 80% of them. The ten largest make up over 15% of the sample. The specimen sequenced was peripheral blood. All receptors derive from an elderly woman with acute or convalescent COVID-19.

This clone appeared many times. The chain links TRBV18 to TRBJ1-5, with D unresolved. Trimming shortened V by 6 bases and J by 8 bases, and 11 bases separated the two germline ends. CDR3 length: 12 residues. The germline V gene has CDR1 KGHSH and CDR2 LQKENI. The CDR3 loop reads CASSPGAEPQHF. CDR3 bases: TGTGCCAGCTCCCCCGGTGCTGAGCCCCAGCATTTT.

This sequence joins TRBV11-3 and TRBJ2-7; D gene unclear. In germline, CDR1 is SGHNT, CDR2 YENEEA. Trimming took off 1 base at V and 6 bases at J, with 7 bases between the two ends. This CDR3 region has 12 residues. CDR3 protein: CASSLGSGEQYF. CDR3 nucleotide sequence: TGTGCCAGCAGCTTAGGGAGTGGCGAGCAGTACTTC.

This clone was seen only once. The rearrangement links TRBV25-1 to TRBJ1-5; 9 positions match TRBD1. Losses at the gene ends were 3 bases for V and 10 bases for J; bases not matched to a gene: 4. Per germline, CDR1 MGHDK and CDR2 SYGVNS. This CDR3 is built from 13 residues. The CDR3 sequence: CASSEDRGDPQHF. The CDR3 DNA follows: TGTGCCAGCAGTGAGGACAGGGGAGATCCCCAGCATTTT.

The chain recombines TRBV30 with TRBJ1-6; possible D gene TRBD1, 5 bases. The V end was cut by 2 bases, the J end by 0 bases, with 11 bases between. CDR1 and CDR2 (germline): GTSNPN, SVGIG (reference sequence). This CDR3 has 16 amino acids. The CDR3 DNA reads TGTGCCTGGAGTCAGGGCGGTAGCTCCTATAATTCACCCCTCCACTTT. Translating it yields CAWSQGGSSYNSPLHF.

The V call is TRBV2, the J call TRBJ1-1; TRBD1 might be the D (6 bases). The germline gives CDR1 SNHLY, CDR2 FYNNEI. V lost 4 bases to trimming and J lost 0 bases, with 15 bases between them. The CDR3 contains 16 residues. CDR3 coding DNA: TGTGCCAGCAGTGGTCACGGGGGGCAGGTGAACACTGAAGCTTTCTTT. It specifies CASSGHGGQVNTEAFF.

This chain connects TRBV5-1 to TRBJ1-1, with 7 bases identical to TRBD1. The CDR3 runs 14 residues. Per germline, CDR1 SGHRS and CDR2 YFSETQ. V lost 2 bases to trimming and J lost 1 base; unmatched junction nucleotides: 2. The CDR3 DNA follows: TGCGCCAGCAGCTTACACAGGGGGAACACTGAAGCTTTCTTT. Translated, it gives CASSLHRGNTEAFF.

This chain links TRBV25-1 with TRBJ2-3, with D perhaps TRBD2 (6 bases). Germline V lookup: CDR1 MGHDK, CDR2 SYGVNS. The CDR3 length is 15 residues. V lost 1 base to trimming and J lost 6 bases, with 14 bases between them. CDR3 coding DNA: TGTGCCAGCAGTGAATCCCGGGCGGGAACTGATACGCAGTATTTT. It codes for CASSESRAGTDTQYF.

This chain joins TRBV5-4 and TRBJ2-1, with 7 bases fitting TRBD2. This CDR3 comprises 16 residues. Germline V gene lookup returns CDR1 SGHNT and CDR2 YYREEE (reference sequence). Unmatched junction bases numbered 15, after V lost 4 bases and J lost 8 bases. The CDR3 region has the DNA TGTGCCAGCAGCCCCGGGGGGTCTAGCGGCTGGGATGAGCAGTTCTTC. Its translation: CASSPGGSSGWDEQFF. Supplemented by reference TRBV5-4 and TRBJ2-1, the full variable domain reads ETGVTQSPTHLIKTRGQQVTLRCSSQSGHNTVSWYQQALGQGPQFIFQYYREEENGRGNFPPRFSGLQFPNYSSELNVNALELDDSALYLCASSPGGSSGWDEQFFGPGTRLTVL.

J is TRBJ2-1 and V is TRBV25-1, with TRBD2 matching 9 bases. The V and J ends lost 1 base and 4 bases, in that order; junction bases with no gene match: 2. Germline lookup yields CDR1 MGHDK and CDR2 SYGVNS. The CDR3 runs to 15 residues. CDR3 DNA sequence: TGTGCCAGCAGTGAATGGCTAGCGGGGTACAATGAGCAGTTCTTC. Its protein is CASSEWLAGYNEQFF.

The chain joins TRBV7-2 to TRBJ1-1; D call uncertain. Trimming cost V 3 bases and J 0 bases, with 14 bases left between them. The CDR3 loop spans 16 amino acids. The germline gives CDR1 SGHTA, CDR2 FQGNSA. CDR3 protein: CASSFLFDIMNTEAFF. The CDR3 DNA follows: TGTGCCAGCAGCTTTCTCTTTGACATTATGAACACTGAAGCTTTCTTT.

The V and J genes are TRBV3-1 (or the pseudogene TRBV3-2) and TRBJ2-5, with TRBD2 as a possible D gene (7 bases). The V gene lost 4 bases and the J gene lost 4 bases, with 13 bases spanning the gap. The CDR3 totals 14 residues. Germline V CDR1 and CDR2: LGHDT, YNNKEL (reference sequence). The DNA of the CDR3 is TGTGCCAGCAGCCCGTCAAGGGGGGGAGAGACCCAGTACTTC. This sequence encodes CASSPSRGGETQYF.

The chain is built from TRBV5-8 and TRBJ2-7, with 14 bases aligning to TRBD2. Germline lookup yields CDR1 SGHTS and CDR2 YDEGEE. The J segment lost 5 bases and the V segment lost 3 bases, leaving 7 bases of the junction unmatched. CDR3 length equals 16 residues. CDR3 protein: CASSSGTSGSKDEQYF. In DNA form, the CDR3 reads TGTGCCAGCAGCTCCGGGACTAGCGGGAGTAAAGACGAGCAGTACTTC.

The sample holds one count of this clone. The chain uses TRBV24-1 and TRBJ2-2, with D unclear. The CDR3 length is 15 residues. From germline, CDR1 is KGHDR and CDR2 SFDVKD. The V gene lost 5 bases and the J gene lost 2 bases, with 11 bases spanning the gap. The CDR3 protein is CATSGDVPNTGELFF. In DNA, the CDR3 is TGTGCCACCAGTGGAGATGTCCCTAACACCGGGGAGCTGTTTTTT.

The chain joins TRBV2 to TRBJ2-7; 8 nucleotides align to TRBD1. CDR3 length: 13 residues. V gave up 3 bases and J gave up 6 bases; unmatched junction bases: 4. Germline CDR1 SNHLY, CDR2 FYNNEI. As DNA, the CDR3 is TGTGCCAGCAGTGATGGACAGGGAGGCGAGCAGTACTTC. Translating gives CASSDGQGGEQYF.

V gene TRBV19 combines with J gene TRBJ1-3, with a weak D call TRBD1 (6 bases). Trimming stripped 5 bases from V and 11 bases from J, with 13 bases between. Germline lookup yields CDR1 LNHDA and CDR2 SQIVND (reference sequence). This CDR3 spans 12 amino acids. The CDR3 DNA is TGTGCCAGTAGTCTCGGGACATCGGCCATATATTTT. Translating gives CASSLGTSAIYF.

This clone came up once. This rearrangement joins TRBV18 to TRBJ1-1, with D unresolved. This CDR3 comprises 14 residues. Germline-derived CDR1 and CDR2 are KGHSH and LQKENI. Trimming removed 3 bases at V and 0 bases at J, with 8 bases between. The CDR3 region has the DNA TGTGCCAGCTCACCCGAGAACCTGAACACTGAAGCTTTCTTT. Translation: CASSPENLNTEAFF.

The chain joins TRBV19 to TRBJ2-6; D might be TRBD1 (5 bases). The length of the CDR3 is 15 residues. Germline V gene sequence: CDR1 LNHDA, CDR2 SQIVND (reference sequence). With 4 bases removed from V and 4 bases from J, the gap between germline ends came to 11 bases. In nucleotides, the CDR3 is TGTGCCAGTAGTACTCAGGGCCGGGGGGCCAACGTCCTGACTTTC. Its translation: CASSTQGRGANVLTF.

The chain uses TRBV13 and TRBJ2-1; 8 nucleotides match TRBD2. Losses at the gene ends were 3 bases for V and 6 bases for J; bases not matched to a gene: 7. This CDR3 has 15 residues. Germline V gene sequence: CDR1 PRHDT, CDR2 FYEKMQ (reference sequence). The CDR3 DNA reads as TGTGCCAGCAGCTTGGATCCAGCGGGAGTCAATGAGCAGTTCTTC. Amino acids: CASSLDPAGVNEQFF.

About this clone: One end of the junction varies from germline; a read error may be responsible. The CDR3 sequence is CATSPGTGISPLHF. DNA for the CDR3: TGTGCCACCAGTCCGGGGACAGGGATTTCACCCCTCCACTTT. This sequence joins TRBV28 and TRBJ1-6; 9 bases are shared with TRBD1. Germline lookup yields CDR1 MDHEN and CDR2 SYDVKM. The CDR3 has 14 amino acids.

The chain carries TRBV5-1 and TRBJ2-7; maybe TRBD2 (6 bases). CDR3 length: 14 amino acids. V lost 5 bases and J lost 1, with 13 bases in between. Germline CDR1 is SGHRS and CDR2 is YFSETQ. The CDR3 nucleotides are TGCGCCAGCAGTAGGGACTCCCTTTCCTACGAGCAGTACTTC. This sequence encodes CASSRDSLSYEQYF.